Following are 14 T cell receptor beta chains from one sample sequenced in a study of blood T cells in healthy people across ages. Alongside a J-beta primer mix, a sample-barcoded 5' primer served in a second PCR lasting roughly 6 to 11 cycles. Each CDR3 protein is one row after TCRdb ran MiXCR on the 5' RACE reads. The table shows 760,000 or so distinct CDR3 sequences, with 20% to 25% occurring only once. In addition, the sample was reused for a study of T cells of mothers and their children.

The sample consisted of blood. The receptors shown here come from a boy younger than 18 in good health.

This CDR3 reads CASSLRDRTYRNTGELFF. The CDR3 DNA reads as TGTGCCAGCAGTTTAAGGGACAGAACATATAGGAACACCGGGGAGCTGTTTTTT. The chain combines TRBV28 with TRBJ2-2; 7 bases are shared with TRBD1. This CDR3 is built from 18 residues. J gave up 1 base and V 2 bases, and 10 bases lay outside the gene matches. Germline V gene data show CDR1 as MDHEN and CDR2 as SYDVKM.

This CDR3 reads CASSQTTGNEQFF. The DNA of the CDR3 is TGTGCCAGCAGCCAGACTACTGGCAATGAGCAGTTCTTC. The chain couples TRBV27 to TRBJ2-1; tentative D call: TRBD2 (5 bases). The V end was cut by 6 bases, the J end by 6 bases, with 12 bases between. The CDR3 extends over 13 amino acids. Germline CDR1 is MNHEY and CDR2 is SMNVEV (reference sequence).

The gene calls are TRBV14 and TRBJ2-5; 10 bases fit TRBD2. Germline values: CDR1 SGHDN, CDR2 FVKESK. There are 16 residues in the CDR3. V shed 4 bases and J 4 bases; nucleotides not matched to a gene: 9. The CDR3: CASSPGGLAGVETQYF. The CDR3 region has the DNA TGTGCCAGCAGCCCAGGGGGGCTAGCGGGGGTAGAGACCCAGTACTTC.

There are a few counts of this clonotype. The rearrangement joins TRBV7-2 to TRBJ2-7; the match to TRBD2 covers 8 bases. This CDR3 has 14 amino acids. The germline V gene has CDR1 SGHTA and CDR2 FQGNSA. Trimming cost V 5 bases and J 2 bases; bases outside gene matches: 5. The CDR3 sequence: CASSPFGGAYEQYF. CDR3 DNA sequence: TGTGCCAGCAGCCCCTTCGGGGGGGCCTACGAGCAGTACTTC.

This clonotype was picked up a small number of times. This chain connects TRBV7-9 to TRBJ2-7; D is uncertain. The CDR3 extends over 12 amino acids. Germline V gene data show CDR1 as SEHNR and CDR2 as FQNEAQ (reference sequence). Trimming pared 7 bases from V and 2 bases from J, leaving 9 bases between. The CDR3 nucleotides read TGTGCCAGCACCTCCCACCCCTACGAGCAGTACTTC. Amino acids: CASTSHPYEQYF.

The rearrangement uses TRBV29-1 and TRBJ2-5; 11 positions match TRBD2. Judging by the DNA end, TRBJ2-7 fits better; the J call may be wrong. CDR3 size: 12 residues. The germline CDR1 and CDR2 sequences are SQVTM and ANQGSEA. CDR3 in DNA: TGCAGCGTCGCGACTAGCGGGAACGAGCAGTACTTC. It specifies CSVATSGNEQYF.

The gene calls are TRBV28 and TRBJ2-5; D remains unclear. Germline V gives CDR1 MDHEN, CDR2 SYDVKM. This CDR3 comprises 11 residues. The V end lost 7 bases, the J end lost 4 bases, and 7 bases lay between the germline ends. The CDR3 reads CASNRLETQYF. The DNA for the CDR3 is TGTGCCAGCAACCGGTTAGAGACCCAGTACTTC.

This clonotype was observed a handful of times. The gene calls are TRBV12-3 or TRBV12-4 and TRBJ2-2; the D call may be TRBD1 or TRBD2 (5 bases each). V lost 5 bases, J lost 7 bases, and 17 bases lay in between. The CDR3 has 15 amino acids. The CDR3 reads CASSPPPDGGGELFF. The DNA of the CDR3 is TGTGCCAGCAGTCCCCCCCCAGATGGGGGCGGGGAGCTGTTTTTT.

The chain links TRBV9 to TRBJ2-3; no definite D call. V lost 0 bases to trimming and J lost 2 bases, with 7 bases between them. Germline assignment: CDR1 SGDLS and CDR2 YYNGEE. This CDR3 is 14 amino acids long. DNA of the CDR3: TGTGCCAGCAGCGTAGCGATCTTCACAGATACGCAGTATTTT. Protein: CASSVAIFTDTQYF.

The chain is built from TRBV28 and TRBJ2-5; 8 bases map to TRBD2. J gave up 2 bases and V 6 bases, and 8 bases lay outside the gene matches. The CDR3 extends over 15 amino acids. Germline V gene data show CDR1 as MDHEN and CDR2 as SYDVKM. CDR3 residues: CASSPETSEQETQYF. Here the CDR3 DNA reads TGTGCCAGCAGCCCGGAGACTAGCGAACAAGAGACCCAGTACTTC. The full variable domain, its missing parts supplied by reference TRBV28 and TRBJ2-5, is DVKVTQSSRYLVKRTGEKVFLECVQDMDHENMFWYRQDPGLGLRLIYFSYDVKMKEKGDIPEGYSVSREKKERFSLILESASTNQTSMYLCASSPETSEQETQYFGPGTRLLVL.

The sample holds a few counts of this clonotype. In DNA, the CDR3 is TGTGCCAGCAGCCAAAGCGGGGGCTCCTACAATGAGCAGTTCTTC. As protein: CASSQSGGSYNEQFF. V usage is TRBV7-3 and J usage is TRBJ2-1; 8 positions match TRBD2. With 5 bases clipped from V and 0 bases from J, the junction kept 3 bases outside the gene matches. This CDR3 comprises 15 residues. Germline lookup yields CDR1 SGHTA and CDR2 FQGTGA.

The gene calls are TRBV12-5 and TRBJ2-5, with D possibly being TRBD1 (5 bases). The CDR3 is 15 residues long. The germline V gene encodes CDR1 LGHNT and CDR2 FRNRAP. Trimming removed 4 bases at V and 5 bases at J, with 17 bases between. The CDR3 region is CASGSGVGRLETQYF. CDR3 DNA: TGTGCTAGTGGTTCTGGGGTGGGGCGATTGGAGACCCAGTACTTC.

This clonotype has more than one count but fewer than ten. This chain links TRBV7-9 with TRBJ2-7; D gene unclear. The CDR3 totals 14 residues. CDR1 and CDR2 from the germline V gene are SEHNR and FQNEAQ (reference sequence). V shed 4 bases and J shed 2 bases, with 12 bases lying between them. This CDR3 is CASSSRDGPYEQYF. The DNA of the CDR3 is TGTGCCAGCAGCTCCCGAGACGGACCCTACGAGCAGTACTTC.

A few counts support this clonotype. The rearrangement joins TRBV29-1 to TRBJ1-4; D remains unclear. The CDR3 runs to 16 residues. With 4 bases removed from V and 4 bases from J, the gap between germline ends came to 19 bases. Per germline, CDR1 SQVTM and CDR2 ANQGSEA. The CDR3 loop is CSVVIGDQDVNEKLFF. In DNA, the CDR3 is TGCAGCGTTGTGATAGGCGACCAGGACGTTAATGAAAAACTGTTTTTT.